The 29 T cell receptor beta chains below all came from one sample that was sequenced in a study of T cells after yellow fever vaccination. TCRdb fed the 5' RACE reads into MiXCR, producing one record per CDR3 protein. The data contain 300,000 to 400,000 distinct CDR3 sequences, 3% to 4.5% of them singletons. Here the sequenced sample was PBMCs, taken 5 days after the yellow fever booster vaccination. These receptors all come from a man aged 18 to 35 who received the YFV17D yellow fever vaccine.

This clonotype was detected only a few times. This chain joins TRBV5-1 and TRBJ2-7; D gene uncertain. Germline CDR1 and CDR2: SGHRS and YFSETQ. CDR3 length equals 15 residues. V was pared by 1 base and J by 3 bases, with 14 bases between. CDR3 amino acids: CASSLRSAKGYEQYF. The CDR3 bases are TGCGCCAGCAGCTTGAGGTCGGCCAAGGGCTACGAGCAGTACTTC.

The table lists this clonotype with a few counts. The rearrangement links TRBV4-1 to TRBJ1-3; D remains unclear. CDR3 length: 17 residues. The germline V and J ends were trimmed by 0 bases and 0 bases, with 12 bases remaining between them. CDR1 is MGHRA and CDR2 is YSYEKL in the germline V gene. The CDR3 region is CASSQDRYAFSGNTIYF. CDR3 sequence (DNA): TGCGCCAGCAGCCAAGATCGATATGCGTTCTCTGGAAACACCATATATTTT.

The genes are TRBV28 and TRBJ2-7, with D uncertain. The CDR3 consists of 13 residues. V dropped 7 bases and J dropped 7 bases, with 17 bases sitting between them. CDR1 MDHEN and CDR2 SYDVKM come from the germline V gene. The DNA for the CDR3 is TGTGCCAGCATGGTGGATCCCTCGGATGAGCAGTACGTC. Amino acid sequence: CASMVDPSDEQYV.

The chain recombines TRBV24-1 with TRBJ1-1; D remains unclear. CDR1 is KGHDR and CDR2 is SFDVKD in the germline V gene. The CDR3 covers 13 residues. The ends were cut back, 12 bases at V and 2 bases at J, with 15 bases in the middle. CDR3: CAALPQINTEAFF. The CDR3 DNA follows: TGTGCCGCCCTACCACAGATAAACACTGAAGCTTTCTTT.

This clonotype was seen more than once but under ten times. V gene TRBV28 combines with J gene TRBJ2-2, with D unresolved. CDR1 and CDR2 from the germline V gene are MDHEN and SYDVKM. V lost 3 bases and J 6 bases, leaving 14 bases between the germline ends. The CDR3 has 15 amino acids. CDR3: CASSFLSGVAGELFF. The CDR3 region has the DNA TGTGCCAGCAGTTTCCTGTCAGGTGTCGCCGGGGAGCTGTTTTTT.

This clonotype was observed a handful of times. The V call is TRBV7-9, the J call TRBJ1-2; TRBD1 agrees at 7 bases. The ends lost 4 bases at V and 2 bases at J; junction bases unmatched: 7. This CDR3 comprises 15 residues. Germline-derived CDR1 and CDR2 are SEHNR and FQNEAQ (reference sequence). CDR3 region: CASSSPGQYNYGYTF. The CDR3 nucleotides read TGTGCCAGCAGCTCGCCGGGACAGTACAACTATGGCTACACCTTC. Complete variable domain (other parts from reference TRBV7-9 and TRBJ1-2): DTGVSQNPRHKITKRGQNVTFRCDPISEHNRLYWYRQTLGQGPEFLTYFQNEAQLEKSRLLSDRFSAERPKGSFSTLEIQRTEQGDSAMYLCASSSPGQYNYGYTFGSGTRLTVV.

This chain uses TRBV15 with TRBJ2-3; TRBD2 agrees at 8 bases. The germline CDR1 and CDR2 sequences are LNHNV and YYDKDF (reference sequence). Trimming cost V 0 bases and J 3 bases; bases outside gene matches: 14. The CDR3 is made up of 19 amino acids. CDR3 region: CATSRDPAGGRHLTDTQYF. The CDR3, as DNA: TGTGCCACCAGCAGAGATCCGGCGGGGGGACGTCACCTGACAGATACGCAGTATTTT.

The sample holds a few counts of this clonotype. The rearrangement uses TRBV5-1 and TRBJ1-1, with TRBD1 matching 7 bases. V lost 2 bases and J lost 10; bases outside the gene matches: 8. Germline assignment: CDR1 SGHRS and CDR2 YFSETQ. CDR3 length: 13 residues. This chain's CDR3 is CASSFVQGESAFF. The CDR3 DNA reads as TGCGCCAGCAGCTTTGTCCAGGGGGAATCAGCTTTCTTT.

This clonotype appeared a few times. The V and J genes are TRBV29-1 and TRBJ2-2; 9 bases are a match to TRBD2. The CDR3 is made up of 18 amino acids. The germline V gene has CDR1 SQVTM and CDR2 ANQGSEA. With 7 bases clipped from V and 0 bases from J, the junction kept 15 bases outside the gene matches. CDR3 in DNA: TGCAGCGCTGGGGGGGCTTTAGCGGGGGCCGCGAACACCGGGGAGCTGTTTTTT. Translated: CSAGGALAGAANTGELFF.

This clonotype was detected many times. This chain uses TRBV9 with TRBJ1-6, with a weak D call TRBD1 (5 bases). V dropped 3 bases and J dropped 2 bases, with 6 bases sitting between them. CDR1 is SGDLS, CDR2 YYNGEE, per germline. This CDR3 spans 14 amino acids. For the CDR3, the DNA is TGTGCCAGCAGCGGGGGGACCTATAATTCACCCCTCCACTTT. Protein: CASSGGTYNSPLHF. Full variable domain (remainder filled in from reference TRBV9 and TRBJ1-6): DSGVTQTPKHLITATGQRVTLRCSPRSGDLSVYWYQQSLDQGLQFLIQYYNGEERAKGNILERFSAQQFPDLHSELNLSSLELGDSALYFCASSGGTYNSPLHFGNGTRLTVT.

This clonotype occurred many times. The chain is built from TRBV7-2 and TRBJ2-3; no clear D gene. The V and J ends lost 2 bases and 2 bases respectively, with 5 bases between them. This CDR3 spans 13 amino acids. Germline V lookup: CDR1 SGHTA, CDR2 FQGNSA. The CDR3 protein is CASSLRPTDTQYF. In nucleotides, the CDR3 is TGTGCCAGCAGCTTACGGCCCACAGATACGCAGTATTTT.

The V gene is TRBV12-3 or TRBV12-4, the J gene TRBJ2-2; D is perhaps TRBD1 (6 bases). Between the trimmed V and J ends, which lost 5 bases and 6 bases, there was a span of 16 bases. The CDR3 covers 15 residues. The CDR3: CASSPDRLWSGELFF. The CDR3 bases are TGTGCCAGCAGTCCTGACAGGCTGTGGTCCGGGGAGCTGTTTTTT.

CDR3 sequence (DNA): TGTGCCACCAGCCTCGGGGGGGCGACCACTGAAGCTTTCTTT. It specifies CATSLGGATTEAFF. The chain employs TRBV15 and TRBJ1-1, with D possibly being TRBD1 (6 bases). The germline V gene has CDR1 LNHNV and CDR2 YYDKDF (reference sequence). V lost 5 bases and J 4 bases, leaving 14 bases between the germline ends. This CDR3 spans 14 amino acids.

This clonotype was detected many times. The chain has TRBV27 and TRBJ2-4; weak D call: TRBD1 (6 bases). Trimming cost V 8 bases and J 3 bases, with 14 bases left between them. Germline V gene sequence: CDR1 MNHEY, CDR2 SMNVEV (reference sequence). This CDR3 has 14 amino acids. The CDR3 sequence: CASGPPGDKNIQYF. The CDR3 bases are TGTGCCAGCGGCCCCCCAGGGGACAAAAACATTCAGTACTTC.

V is TRBV7-2 and J is TRBJ1-2; D gene unclear. This CDR3 spans 16 amino acids. Germline V CDR1 and CDR2: SGHTA, FQGNSA. Trimming shortened V by 2 bases and J by 2 bases, and 15 bases separated the two germline ends. This CDR3 is CASSLYSGPLNYGYTF. DNA of the CDR3: TGTGCCAGCAGCTTATATTCCGGTCCTTTAAACTATGGCTACACCTTC.

The rearrangement joins TRBV10-3 to TRBJ2-2; 8 nucleotides agree with TRBD1. V gave up 10 bases and J gave up 0 bases; unmatched junction bases: 4. CDR3 length: 14 amino acids. Looked up from germline, CDR1 is ENHRY and CDR2 is SYGVKD. The CDR3 loop is CATRTGPNTGELFF. The CDR3 DNA reads as TGTGCCACCAGGACAGGGCCGAACACCGGGGAGCTGTTTTTT.

This rearrangement joins TRBV5-6 to TRBJ1-2, with D uncertain. The CDR3 has 16 amino acids. Germline V CDR1 and CDR2: SGHDT, YYEEEE. V shed 1 base and J shed 0 bases, with 13 bases lying between them. CDR3 loop: CASSLFGYNSNYGYTF. CDR3 nucleotide sequence: TGTGCCAGCAGCTTGTTTGGCTACAACTCTAACTATGGCTACACCTTC.

This clonotype was found a few times. The genes are TRBV5-1 and TRBJ2-3; TRBD2 might be the D (6 bases). V was cut by 2 bases and J by 0 bases, with 10 bases left in between. The CDR3 runs 15 residues. The V gene's germline CDR1 is SGHRS and CDR2 YFSETQ. CDR3 coding DNA: TGCGCCAGCAGCTTTTCGGGGGAGAGCACAGATACGCAGTATTTT. Its translation: CASSFSGESTDTQYF.

This clonotype was detected ten times or more. The chain carries TRBV7-3 and TRBJ2-3; TRBD2 is a possible D gene (6 bases). CDR3 length equals 15 residues. V lost 5 bases, J lost 4 bases, and 16 bases lay in between. Germline loops: CDR1 SGHTA, CDR2 FQGTGA. The CDR3 coding sequence is TGTGCCAGCAGCCTTAACGCGGGGCCTGCAGATACGCAGTATTTT. It codes for CASSLNAGPADTQYF.

This clonotype was seen a handful of times. The genes are TRBV12-3 or TRBV12-4 and TRBJ2-1; the D gene is possibly TRBD2 (6 bases). V was trimmed by 6 bases and J by 2 bases, leaving 11 bases between them. The CDR3 is 14 residues long. The CDR3 here is CASSGGLTYNEQFF. The CDR3 coding sequence is TGTGCCAGCAGCGGGGGACTGACCTACAATGAGCAGTTCTTC.

This clonotype came up many times. The V call is TRBV6-2 or TRBV6-3, the J call TRBJ1-5; no definite D call. CDR3 length equals 13 residues. Between the trimmed V and J ends, which lost 2 bases and 6 bases, there was a span of 8 bases. CDR1 and CDR2 (germline): MNHEY, SVGEGT. Here the CDR3 reads CASSYPASQPQHF. The CDR3 DNA sequence: TGTGCCAGCAGTTACCCAGCCTCTCAGCCCCAGCATTTT.

The rearrangement links TRBV4-3 to TRBJ1-2; no definite D call. CDR3 length: 13 amino acids. Per germline, CDR1 LGHNA and CDR2 YSLEER. V was clipped by 0 bases and J by 3 bases, with 5 bases between them. CDR3: CASSQDSHYGYTF. The CDR3 DNA follows: TGCGCCAGCAGCCAAGATTCTCACTATGGCTACACCTTC.

Ten or more counts support this clonotype. The genes are TRBV5-1 and TRBJ2-7; 10 bases are shared with TRBD1. J was trimmed by 2 bases and V by 3 bases; bases with no gene match: 5. Germline CDR1 is SGHRS and CDR2 is YFSETQ. The CDR3 consists of 15 residues. CDR3: CASSSSGTGAYEQYF. The CDR3 DNA reads TGCGCCAGCAGCTCCTCCGGGACAGGGGCCTACGAGCAGTACTTC.

This clonotype has just a few counts. V and J are TRBV12-3 or TRBV12-4 and TRBJ2-5; 10 bases agree with TRBD1. The CDR3 length is 17 residues. After removal of 6 bases from V and 5 bases from J, the junction contained 15 bases not matched to a gene. DNA for the CDR3: TGTGCCAGCAGGGCTATCTTGGGACAGGGGATCGGGGAGACCCAGTACTTC. This gives the protein CASRAILGQGIGETQYF.

The chain recombines TRBV29-1 with TRBJ1-1; D uncertain. V lost 2 bases and J lost 1, with 2 bases in between. The CDR3 length is 11 residues. Looked up from germline, CDR1 is SQVTM and CDR2 is ANQGSEA. The CDR3 spells CSVEKNTEAFF. In nucleotides, the CDR3 is TGCAGCGTTGAAAAGAACACTGAAGCTTTCTTT.

This chain joins TRBV2 and TRBJ2-2; D is undetermined. Deletions cut 7 bases from V and 5 bases from J, with 11 bases between. Germline CDR1 SNHLY, CDR2 FYNNEI. CDR3 size: 13 residues. CDR3 coding DNA: TGTGCCAGCAATGTACGAGTGACCGGGGAGCTGTTTTTT. Its protein product is CASNVRVTGELFF.

V gene TRBV5-1 combines with J gene TRBJ1-2; 7 bases map to TRBD1. V gave up 0 bases and J gave up 6 bases; unmatched junction bases: 8. The CDR3 spans 15 residues. Germline assignment: CDR1 SGHRS and CDR2 YFSETQ. CDR3 coding DNA: TGCGCCAGCAGCTTGGGGGACAGTAGGAGGGATGGCTACACCTTC. Its protein product is CASSLGDSRRDGYTF.

This clonotype has a count of ten or more. In nucleotides, the CDR3 is TGTGCCAGCAGTTATCAGGGGGTGTCCGAGCAGTTCTTC. It codes for CASSYQGVSEQFF. The genes are TRBV6-2 or TRBV6-3 and TRBJ2-1, with 7 nucleotides matching TRBD1. The CDR3 extends over 13 amino acids. With V trimmed by 3 bases and J by 10 bases, 6 bases remained unmatched. Germline lookup yields CDR1 MNHEY and CDR2 SVGEGT.

CDR3 loop: CASSQKFGQGFGTDTQYF. The DNA of the CDR3 is TGCGCCAGCAGCCAAAAATTCGGACAGGGGTTTGGTACAGATACGCAGTATTTT. V and J are TRBV4-1 and TRBJ2-3, with 9 nucleotides matching TRBD1. This CDR3 is 18 amino acids long. Germline V CDR1 and CDR2: MGHRA, YSYEKL. Trimming removed 2 bases from V and 3 bases from J; junction bases left unmatched: 12.